These T cell receptor beta chains were read from a single sample in a study of monozygotic twins with inflammatory bowel disease. TCRdb re-analyzed the 5' RACE reads; it lists each CDR3 protein once, without DNA. The table for this sample gives fewer than 550,000 distinct CDR3 sequences. The sample taken for sequencing was blood. Source of these receptors: a human donor with ulcerative colitis or Crohn's disease, or a healthy co-twin of an affected twin (not recorded which). Each CDR3 is given with its conserved first and last residue. Fields, in order: V gene, J gene, CDR3 protein.

>TRBV5-1|TRBJ1-1
CASRPGLDTEAFF
>TRBV10-3|TRBJ2-7
CAISERGYEQYF
>TRBV15|TRBJ2-5
CATSRGGAAGQETQYF
>TRBV9|TRBJ2-7
CASQRENYEQYF
>TRBV5-1|TRBJ2-5
CASSLTPTLQETQYF
>TRBV5-5|TRBJ1-1
CASSFGENTVAFF
>TRBV10-3|TRBJ2-3
CAISDQTRDRGHTDTQYF
>TRBV29-1|TRBJ2-5
CSGFSGSKGETQYF
>TRBV20-1|TRBJ2-1
CSARDPSSGSEYNEQFF
>TRBV12-3/TRBV12-4|TRBJ2-7
CASTFRGTSGRTYQNNYEQYF
>TRBV29-1|TRBJ2-7
CSVSETSYEQYF
>TRBV9|TRBJ2-7
CASSPSGVFSYEQYF
>TRBV18|TRBJ2-2
CASSPETGRVGELFF
>TRBV5-1|TRBJ2-1
CASSSGLAGSQGEQFF
>TRBV20-1|TRBJ2-7
CSAETSGRARYEQYF
>TRBV6-1|TRBJ2-7
CASSEDAGKPYEQYF
>TRBV18|TRBJ2-3
CASSPRPPLAGTSGADTQYF
>TRBV7-9|TRBJ2-1
CASSFLAAYNEQFF
>TRBV19|TRBJ2-1
CASSIPSGRFNEQFF
>TRBV25-1|TRBJ1-1
CASSGSSGATEAFF
>TRBV6-5|TRBJ2-1
CASSSSPSRGDEQFF
>TRBV20-1|TRBJ1-2
CSASLYTANYGYTF
>TRBV6-1|TRBJ1-4
CASRALQESEKLFF
>TRBV10-1|TRBJ2-2
CASTLSGETGELFF
>TRBV24-1|TRBJ2-5
CATSDLHGLQETQYF
>TRBV4-2|TRBJ2-3
CASSQDREAGGRNTDTQYF
>TRBV3-1|TRBJ2-7
CASSQGTGREQYF
>TRBV20-1|TRBJ2-2
CSAGAQGANTGELFF
>TRBV20-1|TRBJ2-5
CSVGRRGDQETQYF
>TRBV7-2|TRBJ2-7
CASSLEGSGTIYEQYF
>TRBV20-1|TRBJ2-1
CSAAEKWDSQFF
>TRBV28|TRBJ1-2
CASRPQGYGYTF
>TRBV12-3/TRBV12-4|TRBJ2-1
CASSVGPNEQLF
>TRBV12-3/TRBV12-4|TRBJ2-2
CASSPIAGEDTGELFF
>TRBV29-1|TRBJ2-5
CSAALALETQYF
>TRBV5-6|TRBJ2-1
CASSQGTTYPHNEQFF
>TRBV12-3/TRBV12-4|TRBJ2-5
CASSFEAGAETQYF
>TRBV7-9|TRBJ2-1
CASSLLGYNEQFF
>TRBV20-1|TRBJ1-5
CSARRDTNQPQHF
>TRBV20-1|TRBJ2-1
CSARGELAGAYNEQFF
>TRBV7-8|TRBJ2-7
CASSPRSLGSYEQYF
>TRBV6-1|TRBJ2-5
CASSLRGAAGETQYF
>TRBV5-1|TRBJ1-4
CASSGFGSGVANEKLFF
>TRBV5-1|TRBJ1-2
CASSINRVGYGYTF
>TRBV4-3|TRBJ2-1
CASSPWRGGEQFF
>TRBV20-1|TRBJ1-2
CSASSLGDGYTF
>TRBV27|TRBJ1-6
CASRPLESFSYNSPLHF
>TRBV5-1|TRBJ1-3
CASTLGEPGNTIYF
>TRBV7-9|TRBJ2-1
CASSSRDTNEQFF
>TRBV5-1|TRBJ2-1
CASSEVRGQNEQFF
>TRBV6-5|TRBJ1-1
CASSYSAGGGWIMNTEAFF
>TRBV5-1|TRBJ2-7
CASSRDYEQYF
>TRBV3-1|TRBJ1-2
CASSQQRTAGYTF
>TRBV7-2|TRBJ2-3
CASSLGRGVAITDTQYF
>TRBV5-1|TRBJ2-2
CASSLGGQNTGELFF
>TRBV20-1|TRBJ2-7
CSARYRDKGPYEQYF
>TRBV12-3/TRBV12-4|TRBJ2-1
CASSSTGAPYNEQFF